This T cell receptor beta chain was sequenced for a study of beta chain features in type 1 diabetes. The V end lost 3 bases, the J end lost 1 base, and 9 bases lay between the germline ends. The germline CDR1 and CDR2 sequences are SEHNR and FQNEAQ (reference sequence). The CDR3 runs 14 residues. Sorting with CD45RO/CCR7/CD25/CD127/CD95/CD27 yielded naive, central memory, regulatory and stem-like memory CD4+ cells. Points from the study as a whole: VDJ junctions sequenced from type 1 diabetes patients showed fewer insertions and more deletions. Among patients, naive, central memory and Treg TCRB repertoires appeared more similar than among healthy donors. All four CD4+ subsets from Type 1 diabetes patients carried moderately but significantly shorter TCRB CDR3s.

The whole isolated RNA underwent reverse transcription, so sequencing captured expressed TCRB transcripts. The repertoire was sequenced with immunoSEQ multiplex PCR; TCRdb's copy has only in-frame clones and lacks some. The sample shows 450,000 or so clones, 10% to 12% of them seen only once. Comment on this clone: Its target is not known.

The sequence derives from a woman younger than 35 in good health. Sequenced: naive CD4+ T cells from blood. V gene TRBV7-9 combines with J gene TRBJ1-1; no firm D call. As DNA, the CDR3 is TGTGCCAGCAGCTTGCGGGAAACGAACACTGAAGCTTTCTTT. It translates to CASSLRETNTEAFF.